A selection of T cell receptor beta chains follows, all from one sample in a study of shared clonotypes between healthy human individuals. Assay: immunoSEQ multiplex PCR; the TCRdb copy retains only in-frame clones and omits some. The data hold some 320,000 clones, with around 87% observed a single time. The sequencing input was memory CD8+ T cells sorted from blood. Receptor source: a man aged 18 to 35 in good health. CDR3s include the opening cysteine and the closing phenylalanine or tryptophan. A D gene is named only where the DNA matches it firmly. A clone size is listed for some rows: how often the clone was seen (once, few, many), or a class if it is expanded.

CDR3nt: TGTGCCATCAGTGAGACATTCACTAGCGGTTACAATGAGCAGTTCTTC
CDR3aa: CAISETFTSGYNEQFF
v_gene: TRBV10-3
d_gene: TRBD2
j_gene: TRBJ2-1
abundance: NA

CDR3nt: TGTGCCAGCAGCTTAGTGATCGGGGAGACCCAGTACTTC
CDR3aa: CASSLVIGETQYF
v_gene: TRBV7-9
d_gene: NA
j_gene: TRBJ2-5
abundance: NA

CDR3nt: TGCGCCAGCAGCTTAACTAAGACTAGCGGGAGTCCGTACGAGCAGTACTTC
CDR3aa: CASSLTKTSGSPYEQYF
v_gene: TRBV5-1
d_gene: TRBD2
j_gene: TRBJ2-7
abundance: NA

CDR3nt: TGTGCCAGCAGTTTTCCGAAACTAGCGGGATATGAGCAGTTCTTC
CDR3aa: CASSFPKLAGYEQFF
v_gene: TRBV28
d_gene: TRBD2
j_gene: TRBJ2-1
abundance: NA

CDR3nt: TGCGCCAGCAGCTTGAGGACCCTTTCTTACGGCGAGCAGTACTTC
CDR3aa: CASSLRTLSYGEQYF
v_gene: TRBV5-1
d_gene: NA
j_gene: TRBJ2-7
abundance: NA

CDR3nt: TGTGCCAGCAGCTTGGACAGTTACAATGAGCAGTTCTTC
CDR3aa: CASSLDSYNEQFF
v_gene: TRBV5-6
d_gene: NA
j_gene: TRBJ2-1
abundance: NA

CDR3nt: TGTGCCAGCAGCCCACCCATACGAGACACTGAAGCTTTCTTT
CDR3aa: CASSPPIRDTEAFF
v_gene: TRBV7-9
d_gene: NA
j_gene: TRBJ1-1
abundance: once

CDR3nt: TGTGCCAGCAGTGAAGTGACACCCATCGAGCAGTACTTC
CDR3aa: CASSEVTPIEQYF
v_gene: TRBV2
d_gene: NA
j_gene: TRBJ2-7
abundance: NA

CDR3nt: TGTGCCAGCAGCTTAGCTCTGGACTACTACAATGAGCAGTTCTTC
CDR3aa: CASSLALDYYNEQFF
v_gene: TRBV7-2
d_gene: NA
j_gene: TRBJ2-1
abundance: NA

CDR3nt: TGTGCCAGCAGTACTTTTGAGGGGGACCGGGCCTACGAGCAGTACTTC
CDR3aa: CASSTFEGDRAYEQYF
v_gene: TRBV11-2
d_gene: NA
j_gene: TRBJ2-7
abundance: NA

CDR3nt: TGTGCCAGCAGCCCTGACAGCCACAATGAGCAGTTCTTC
CDR3aa: CASSPDSHNEQFF
v_gene: TRBV6-6
d_gene: NA
j_gene: TRBJ2-1
abundance: NA

CDR3nt: TGTGCCAGCAGCTCTGTTGCGCCTGGGCAGGGCGTTGTCAATGAGCAGTTCTTC
CDR3aa: CASSSVAPGQGVVNEQFF
v_gene: TRBV27
d_gene: NA
j_gene: TRBJ2-1
abundance: NA

CDR3nt: TGTGCCAGCAGCTTGGGGACTAGCGGGTTGTATTTT
CDR3aa: CASSLGTSGLYF
v_gene: TRBV5-6
d_gene: TRBD2
j_gene: TRBJ2-3
abundance: NA

CDR3nt: TGTGCCAGCACTCGCGCCGGGGAGCAGTACTTC
CDR3aa: CASTRAGEQYF
v_gene: TRBV28
d_gene: NA
j_gene: TRBJ2-7
abundance: once

CDR3nt: TGTGCCAGCAGCTTAGGCCGGATGGGGGGACAGGGGACAACTAATGAAAAACTGTTTTTT
CDR3aa: CASSLGRMGGQGTTNEKLFF
v_gene: TRBV7-6
d_gene: TRBD1
j_gene: TRBJ1-4
abundance: NA

CDR3nt: TGTGCCAGCAGTTCCGGACTCAATGAGCAGTTCTTC
CDR3aa: CASSSGLNEQFF
v_gene: TRBV27
d_gene: NA
j_gene: TRBJ2-1
abundance: many